Included here is one T cell receptor (beta chain) sequence, with context. For ophthalmopathy patients, the Clinical Activity Score was at least 3 and the NOSPECS grade at least 4; duration was under 3 months. PBMCs were collected from an approximately 9.3 ml volume of fresh peripheral blood. RNA transcripts yielded amplified TCR beta CDR3 regions. The HTBI set primed first-round TCR CDR3 RT-PCR. One entry per CDR3 protein, called by TCRdb with MiXCR from the multiplex PCR reads. The table lists about 530,000 distinct CDR3 sequences, 15% to 20% of them singletons, with 15% to 20% in the top ten. The data were taken from a study of T cells in Graves' hyperthyroidism and ophthalmopathy. The CDR3 has 17 amino acids. The germline V and J ends were trimmed by 6 bases and 9 bases, with 27 bases remaining between them. Germline V gene lookup returns CDR1 ENHRY and CDR2 SYGVKD.

The rearrangement links TRBV10-3 to TRBJ2-1; the D call may be TRBD1 or TRBD2 (5 bases each). The sample taken for sequencing was blood. The receptor comes from a young woman with Graves' ophthalmopathy. CDR3 in DNA: TGTGCCATCAGCGGACGGCATAGGGGACCGGGGCGTCCTGAGCAGTTCTTC. It specifies CAISGRHRGPGRPEQFF.